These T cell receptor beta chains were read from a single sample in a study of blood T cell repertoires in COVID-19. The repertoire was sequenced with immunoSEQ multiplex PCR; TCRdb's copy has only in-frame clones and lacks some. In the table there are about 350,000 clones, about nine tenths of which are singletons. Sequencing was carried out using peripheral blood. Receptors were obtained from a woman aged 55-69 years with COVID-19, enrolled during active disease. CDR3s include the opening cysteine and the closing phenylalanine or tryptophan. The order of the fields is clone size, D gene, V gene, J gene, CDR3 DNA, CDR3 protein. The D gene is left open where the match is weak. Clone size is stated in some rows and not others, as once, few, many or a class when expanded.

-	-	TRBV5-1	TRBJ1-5	TGCGCCAGCAGCTTGGATGCAGGCCAGCCCCAGCATTTT	CASSLDAGQPQHF
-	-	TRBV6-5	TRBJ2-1	TGTGCCAGCAGTTACTCGAAGGGAGGCCCCTACAATGAGCAGTTCTTC	CASSYSKGGPYNEQFF
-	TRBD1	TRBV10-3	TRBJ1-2	TGTGCCATCAGTGACGGGGACAGGCCCTATGGCTACACCTTC	CAISDGDRPYGYTF
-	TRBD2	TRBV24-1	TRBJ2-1	TGTGCCGCCCCTCGAGCGGGGGGTGTCAATGAGCAGTTCTTC	CAAPRAGGVNEQFF
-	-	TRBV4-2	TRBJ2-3	TGTGCCAGCAGCCACCGGCGGGGAGACGGCACAGATACGCAGTATTTT	CASSHRRGDGTDTQYF
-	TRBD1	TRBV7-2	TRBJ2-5	TGTGCCAGCAGCTTAAGGACAGGAGAGACCCAGTACTTC	CASSLRTGETQYF
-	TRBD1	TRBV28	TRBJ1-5	TGTGCCAGCAGAAGACAGGGCGGCAATCAGCCCCAGCATTTT	CASRRQGGNQPQHF
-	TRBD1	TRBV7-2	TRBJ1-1	TGTGCCAGCAGGAATACTGGGGGACAGGGTGAAGCTTTCTTT	CASRNTGGQGEAFF
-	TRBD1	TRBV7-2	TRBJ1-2	TGTGCCAGCAGCTTTAGCCCCTCCCAGGGGGGCTATGGCTACACCTTC	CASSFSPSQGGYGYTF
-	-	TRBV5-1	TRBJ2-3	TGCGCCAGCAGCTTCGGGGGAGCGCAGTATTTT	CASSFGGAQYF
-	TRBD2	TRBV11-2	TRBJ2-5	TGTGCCAGCAGCTTAGATCTAGCGGGGGGGCAAGAGACCCAGTACTTC	CASSLDLAGGQETQYF
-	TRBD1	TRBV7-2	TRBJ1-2	TGTGCCAGCAGTACGGGACAGAACTATGGCTACACCTTC	CASSTGQNYGYTF
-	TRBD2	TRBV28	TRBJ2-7	TGTGCCAGCAGGCGGGGGAACGAGCAGTACTTC	CASRRGNEQYF
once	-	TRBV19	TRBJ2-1	TGTGCCAGTAGTATCCCCCATCTAAGGAGCTCCTACAATGAGCAGTTCTTC	CASSIPHLRSSYNEQFF
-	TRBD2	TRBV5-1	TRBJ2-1	TGCGCCAGCAGTCAACCAGCGGGGGGGATCAATGAGCAGTTCTTC	CASSQPAGGINEQFF
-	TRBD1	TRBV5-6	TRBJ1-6	TGTGCCAGCAGCTTTGGGACAGGCAATAATAATTCACCCCTCCACTTT	CASSFGTGNNNSPLHF
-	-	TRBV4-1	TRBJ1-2	TGCGCCAGCAGCCAAGATTTTAGGAGGGATGGATGGGTGCTGGGCTATGGCTACACCTTC	CASSQDFRRDGWVLGYGYTF
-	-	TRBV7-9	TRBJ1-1	TGTGCCAGCAGCCCCGAATTTTGGCAGGGGTTACGCACTGAAGCTTTCTTT	CASSPEFWQGLRTEAFF
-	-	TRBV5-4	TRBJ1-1	TGTGCCAGCAGCCCTGGGGGGGGGAGGACTGAAGCTTTCTTT	CASSPGGGRTEAFF
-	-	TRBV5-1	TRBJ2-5	TGCGCCAGCAGCAATCAACAGGTCCAAGAGACCCAGTACTTC	CASSNQQVQETQYF
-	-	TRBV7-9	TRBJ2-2	TGTGCCAGCAGATGGGCGGGCCCGAACACCGGGGAGCTGTTTTTT	CASRWAGPNTGELFF
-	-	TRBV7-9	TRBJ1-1	TGTGCCAGCAGCTTATCAGGGTGGGATGAAGCTTTCTTT	CASSLSGWDEAFF
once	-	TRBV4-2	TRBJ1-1	TGTGCCAGCAGCCAATCCCAGAACACTGAAGCTTTCTTT	CASSQSQNTEAFF
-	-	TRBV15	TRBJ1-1	TGTGCCACCAGCCGGGGGGGTGCCACTGAAGCTTTCTTT	CATSRGGATEAFF
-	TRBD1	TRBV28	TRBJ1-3	TGTGCCAGCAGTTCGACAGGGCTTAACTCTGGAAACACCATATATTTT	CASSSTGLNSGNTIYF
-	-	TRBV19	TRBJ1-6	TGTGCCAGTAGTAGGGGACTGATCGGAACTAATTCACCCCTCCACTTT	CASSRGLIGTNSPLHF
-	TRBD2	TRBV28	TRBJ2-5	TGTGCCAGCAGGCTAAGGTCTAGCGGGGGTCCTGGAGGGGAGACCCAGTACTTC	CASRLRSSGGPGGETQYF
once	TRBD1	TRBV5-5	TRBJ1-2	TGTGCCAGCAGCCTGGGAACCGGGACTCAGGGGGGAGGCTACACCTTC	CASSLGTGTQGGGYTF
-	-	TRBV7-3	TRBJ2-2	TGTGCCAGCACAAAGAACACCGGGGAGCTGTTTTTT	CASTKNTGELFF
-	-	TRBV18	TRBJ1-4	TGTGCCAGCTCACCAAGCCCAACTAATGAAAAACTGTTTTTT	CASSPSPTNEKLFF
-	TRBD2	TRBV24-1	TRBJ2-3	TGTGCCACCAGTGACTGGACTAGCGGGGGACCAGATACGCAGTATTTT	CATSDWTSGGPDTQYF
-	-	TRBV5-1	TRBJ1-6	TGCGCCAGCAGCTTGGATAAGCCGGATTCACCCCTCCACTTT	CASSLDKPDSPLHF
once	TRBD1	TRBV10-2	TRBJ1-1	TGCGCCAGCAGTGCTACAGGGGGCGGGCACACTGAAGCTTTCTTT	CASSATGGGHTEAFF
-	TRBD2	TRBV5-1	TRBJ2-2	TGCGCCAGCAGCTACCTAGCGGGGGGGCCCGGGGAGCTGTTTTTT	CASSYLAGGPGELFF
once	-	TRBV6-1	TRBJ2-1	TGTGCCAGCAGTGGTCCGTCGAGACAGGAGTACAATGAGCAGTTCTTC	CASSGPSRQEYNEQFF
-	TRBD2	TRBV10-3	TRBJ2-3	TGTGCCATCAGTGAGACAGTAGCGGGGGGTTTAGATACGCAGTATTTT	CAISETVAGGLDTQYF
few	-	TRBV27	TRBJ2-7	TGTGCCAACGAAACAGGGCGCGAGCAGTACTTC	CANETGREQYF
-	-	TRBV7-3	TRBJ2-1	TGTGCCAGCACCCTCGCCCCGGGCGGGGAGCAGTTCTTC	CASTLAPGGEQFF
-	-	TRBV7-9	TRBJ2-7	TGTGCCAGCAGACCGACAGAATACTACGAGCAGTACTTC	CASRPTEYYEQYF
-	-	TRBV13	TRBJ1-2	TGTGCCAGCAGCCGTTTCGGTCGTCAGGGGCACAACTATGGCTACACCTTC	CASSRFGRQGHNYGYTF
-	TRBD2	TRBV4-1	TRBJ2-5	TGCGCCAGCAGCCAAGATGGGGCTAGCGGGGTCCAAGAGACCCAGTACTTC	CASSQDGASGVQETQYF
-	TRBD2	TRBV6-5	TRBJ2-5	TGTGCCAGCAGACCGGGACTAGCGGGGGTGGAGACCCAGTACTTC	CASRPGLAGVETQYF